This T cell receptor (beta chain) was sequenced in a study of human T cells and chemical hapten exposure. The starting material, unfractionated whole blood, was used for total RNA extraction. One entry per CDR3 protein, called by TCRdb with MiXCR from the 5' RACE reads. The sample has more than 75,000 distinct CDR3 sequences; 15% to 20% are singletons. Per the germline V gene, CDR1 is SGDLS and CDR2 is YYNGEE. The CDR3 has 17 residues. Losses at the gene ends were 3 bases for V and 5 bases for J; bases not matched to a gene: 11. The chain recombines TRBV9 with TRBJ2-5; TRBD2 matches at 12 bases. The sequence came from a female donor in good health. The CDR3 region is CASSASPLAGGPETQYF. Written as DNA, the CDR3 is TGTGCCAGCAGCGCTTCGCCTCTAGCGGGGGGGCCCGAGACCCAGTACTTC. The full variable domain, completed using reference TRBV9 and TRBJ2-5, is DSGVTQTPKHLITATGQRVTLRCSPRSGDLSVYWYQQSLDQGLQFLIQYYNGEERAKGNILERFSAQQFPDLHSELNLSSLELGDSALYFCASSASPLAGGPETQYFGPGTRLLVL.